This T cell receptor (beta chain) was captured by sequencing in a study of CD8+ T cells in alopecia areata (dated by TCRdb to the late 2010s). Study-wide context: To study T cell clonal expansion in alopecia areata, the researchers applied high-throughput TCRbeta sequencing to both the C3H/HeJ mouse model and human patients. Scalp tissue and sorted CD4+ and CD8+ peripheral blood T cells from patchy and totalis/universalis alopecia areata patients and from healthy controls were covered by human TCRbeta sequencing. Scalp clonality was compared among normal scalp (n=4), patchy alopecia areata scalp (n=8), and alopecia totalis/universalis scalp (n=8). RNA was extracted with the PAXgene miRNA kit for fixed scalp, the miRNeasy kit for PBMCs, and the RNeasy kit for mouse skin. TCRbeta CDR3 regions were amplified by immunoSEQ multiplex PCR with 35 Vbeta forward and 13 Jbeta reverse primers.

Study-wide findings and limitations: Compared with normal scalp, lesional scalp, particularly in alopecia totalis/universalis, had higher clonality and more expanded CD8+ clones, which suggests antigenic drive. Shared TCR sequences between patients were less evident than in mice, which may be partly attributable to HLA diversity in the patient population. Unlike mouse skin, which is dominated by gammadelta T cells, normal human skin has resident alphabeta T cells that are also sequenced, and this complicates analysis of the scalp TCR repertoire.

V is shortened by 1 base, J by 1 base, and the region joining them spans 6 bases. The CDR3 spans 14 residues, from the cysteine through the phenylalanine. Only the CDR3 part of the read is kept: 42 bases, read in frame from the first base. Via the germline V gene, CDR1 is KGHSH and CDR2 LQKENI. This clone was seen ten or more times. Its antigen specificity is not known. Base qualities are missing; no much larger clone stands one base away. After PBMCs were isolated by density centrifugation and stained for CD3, CD4 and CD8, a FACSAria was used to sort CD4+ and CD8+ T cells. Unaffected controls provided scalp biopsies and blood samples. Receptors were amplified or captured by the immunoSEQ multiplex PCR assay. RNA was extracted from all samples and reverse transcribed into cDNA, which served as template for TCR sequencing. SuperScript III was used for first-strand cDNA synthesis, primed with a 2:1 mix of oligo-dT and random hexamers. A synthetic immune receptor repertoire was used to assess amplification bias, and residual bias was removed computationally. Per the original workflow: Raw reads were preprocessed to remove errors, and CDR3 was defined according to IMGT conventions as the region from the conserved cysteine to phenylalanine. Clonality was computed as 1 minus the Shannon entropy, with the entropy normalized by log2 of the number of productive unique TCRs. CD4 or CD8 identity of scalp clones was inferred by cross-referencing scalp TCRbeta sequences with sorted blood CD4 and CD8 repertoires. TCRdb took this table from immuneACCESS and kept in-frame rearrangements with V and J called. Such tables lack part of the clones; where checked against another copy, unresolved V genes explain under half of the gap, and the rest is unexplained. D and trimming come from the DNA, and the V and J calls and clone size come from that table. For this sample the table gives roughly 100,000 clones, of which 45% to 60% were detected only once. In total, the top ten clones hold 7.5% to 9% of the sample.

Specimen: CD4+ T cells sorted from blood. This TCR was sampled from a human donor in good health. The sequence joins TRBV18 to TRBJ2-3, and possibly TRBD1, on 6 matching bases. The encoded CDR3 is CASSPQGGTDTQYF. The bases are TGTGCCAGCTCACCACAGGGGGGCACAGATACGCAGTATTTT.